Sequencing of this T cell receptor beta chain was carried out in a study of shared clonotypes between healthy human individuals. About this clone: What it recognizes is unknown.

Source study methods: ImmunoSEQ junction-only sequences lacked quality scores, so their filtering differed. The repertoire was sequenced with immunoSEQ multiplex PCR; TCRdb's copy has only in-frame clones and lacks some. V, J and clone size reflect that table, while D and trimming were determined from the DNA. Of more than 450,000 clones listed, approximately 85% are singletons. Study results and limitations: Sampling included only blood; tissue repertoires likely differ.

The study enrolled healthy HIV-negative adults without recent acute infections or vaccinations as donors. This TCR was sampled from a woman in her forties in good health. Some clones in this sample may be carry-over from other donors' samples. The sample was PBMCs.

Here the CDR3 reads CASSVEELQATQYF. DNA for the CDR3: TGTGCCAGCAGCGTTGAGGAATTACAGGCGACCCAGTACTTC. This chain joins TRBV9 and TRBJ2-5, with TRBD1 as a possible D gene (5 bases). The V gene's germline CDR1 is SGDLS and CDR2 YYNGEE. Trimming stripped 2 bases from V and 7 bases from J, with 15 bases between. This CDR3 is built from 14 residues.